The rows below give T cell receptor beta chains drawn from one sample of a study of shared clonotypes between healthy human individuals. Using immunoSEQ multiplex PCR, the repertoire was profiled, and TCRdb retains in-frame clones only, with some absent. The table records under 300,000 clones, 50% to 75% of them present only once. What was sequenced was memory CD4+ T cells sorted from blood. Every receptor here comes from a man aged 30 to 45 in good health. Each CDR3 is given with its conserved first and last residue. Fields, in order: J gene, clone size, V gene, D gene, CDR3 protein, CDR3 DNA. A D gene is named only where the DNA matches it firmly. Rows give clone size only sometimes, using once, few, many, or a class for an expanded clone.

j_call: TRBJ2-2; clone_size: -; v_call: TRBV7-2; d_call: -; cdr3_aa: CASSLVAGGGELFF; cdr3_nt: TGTGCCAGCAGCTTAGTCGCGGGTGGCGGGGAGCTGTTTTTT
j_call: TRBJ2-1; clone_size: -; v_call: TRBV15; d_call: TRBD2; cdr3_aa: CATGSGSDNEQFF; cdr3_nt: TGTGCCACAGGTAGCGGGAGCGACAATGAGCAGTTCTTC
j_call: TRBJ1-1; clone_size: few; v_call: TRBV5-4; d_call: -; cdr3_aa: CASSLGGGTEAFF; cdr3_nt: TGTGCCAGCAGCTTGGGGGGTGGGACTGAAGCTTTCTTT
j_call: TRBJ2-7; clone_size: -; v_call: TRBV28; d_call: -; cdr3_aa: CASSATYEQYF; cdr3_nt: TGTGCCAGCAGTGCCACCTACGAGCAGTACTTC
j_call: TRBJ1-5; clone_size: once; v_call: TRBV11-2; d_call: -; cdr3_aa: CASSFGNQPQHF; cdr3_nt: TGTGCCAGCAGCTTCGGCAATCAGCCCCAGCATTTT
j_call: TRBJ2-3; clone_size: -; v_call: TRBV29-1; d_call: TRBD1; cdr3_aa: CSVEDYDRAGTDTQYF; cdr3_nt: TGCAGCGTTGAAGATTACGACAGGGCGGGCACAGATACGCAGTATTTT
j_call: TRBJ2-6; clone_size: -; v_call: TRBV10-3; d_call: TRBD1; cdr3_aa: CAIQDGTGSSGANVLTF; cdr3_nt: TGTGCCATCCAGGATGGGACAGGGTCCTCTGGGGCCAACGTCCTGACTTTC
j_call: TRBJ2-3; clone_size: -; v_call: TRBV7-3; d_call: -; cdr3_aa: CASSLRTSWTDTQYF; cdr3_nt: TGTGCCAGCAGCCTGAGAACTAGTTGGACAGATACGCAGTATTTT
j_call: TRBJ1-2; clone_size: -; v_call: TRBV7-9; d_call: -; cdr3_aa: CASSPEGVSNYGYTF; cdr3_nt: TGTGCCAGCAGCCCCGAAGGGGTTAGTAACTATGGCTACACCTTC
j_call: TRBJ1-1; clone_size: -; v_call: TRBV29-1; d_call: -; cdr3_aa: CSVDRDDTEAFF; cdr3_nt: TGCAGCGTTGACAGGGACGACACTGAAGCTTTCTTT
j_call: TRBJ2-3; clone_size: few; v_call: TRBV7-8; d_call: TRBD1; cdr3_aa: CASTRGGGWRDTQYF; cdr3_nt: TGTGCCAGCACCCGAGGGGGCGGGTGGAGAGATACGCAGTATTTT
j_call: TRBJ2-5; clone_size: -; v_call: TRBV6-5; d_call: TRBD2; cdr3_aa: CASSGAGGKETQYF; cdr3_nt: TGTGCCAGCAGTGGAGCGGGAGGGAAAGAGACCCAGTACTTC
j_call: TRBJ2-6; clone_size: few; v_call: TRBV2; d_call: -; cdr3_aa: CASSEVRAGANVLTF; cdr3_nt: TGTGCCAGCAGTGAGGTCCGAGCTGGGGCCAACGTCCTGACTTTC
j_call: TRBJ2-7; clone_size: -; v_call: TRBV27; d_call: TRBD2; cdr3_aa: CASSPFGGGYEQYF; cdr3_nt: TGTGCCAGCAGTCCATTTGGCGGGGGTTACGAGCAGTACTTC
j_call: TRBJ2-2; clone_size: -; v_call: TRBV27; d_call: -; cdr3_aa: CASSVDTGEGRELFF; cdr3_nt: TGTGCCAGCAGTGTCGACACAGGAGAGGGCCGGGAGCTGTTTTTT
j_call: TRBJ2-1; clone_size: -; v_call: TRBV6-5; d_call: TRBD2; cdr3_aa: CASSYQGLVMNEQFF; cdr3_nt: TGTGCCAGCAGTTACCAGGGACTAGTCATGAATGAGCAGTTCTTC
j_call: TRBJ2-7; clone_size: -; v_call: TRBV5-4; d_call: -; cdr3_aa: CASSLAVSYEQYF; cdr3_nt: TGTGCCAGCAGCTTAGCTGTCAGTTACGAGCAGTACTTC
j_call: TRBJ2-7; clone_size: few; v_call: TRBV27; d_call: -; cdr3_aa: CASSFPGKGQYF; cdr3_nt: TGTGCCAGCAGTTTCCCGGGGAAAGGGCAGTACTTC
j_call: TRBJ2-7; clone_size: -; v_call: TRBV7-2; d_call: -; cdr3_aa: CASSPSQYEQYF; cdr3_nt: TGTGCCAGCAGTCCCAGCCAGTACGAGCAGTACTTC
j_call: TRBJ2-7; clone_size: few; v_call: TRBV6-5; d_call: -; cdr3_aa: CASTNNREPYEQYF; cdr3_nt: TGTGCCAGCACTAACAACAGGGAACCGTACGAGCAGTACTTC
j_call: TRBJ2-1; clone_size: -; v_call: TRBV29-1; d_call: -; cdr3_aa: CSVEGSSTSTDEQFF; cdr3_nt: TGCAGCGTTGAAGGCTCTAGCACAAGTACCGATGAGCAGTTCTTC
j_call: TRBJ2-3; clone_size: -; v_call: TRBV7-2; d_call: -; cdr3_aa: CASSPLGFGTDTQYF; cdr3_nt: TGTGCCAGCAGCCCTCTGGGTTTCGGCACAGATACGCAGTATTTT
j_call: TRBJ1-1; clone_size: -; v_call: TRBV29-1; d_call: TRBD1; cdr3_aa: CSVGQGVDTEAFF; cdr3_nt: TGCAGCGTCGGACAGGGGGTAGACACTGAAGCTTTCTTT
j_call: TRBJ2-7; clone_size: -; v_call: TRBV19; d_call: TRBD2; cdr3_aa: CASSIAGAGVYEQYF; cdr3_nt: TGTGCCAGTAGTATAGCAGGAGCGGGAGTCTACGAGCAGTACTTC
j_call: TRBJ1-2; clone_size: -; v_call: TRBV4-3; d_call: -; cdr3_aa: CASSQDWGDGYTF; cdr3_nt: TGCGCCAGCAGCCAAGATTGGGGGGATGGCTACACCTTC
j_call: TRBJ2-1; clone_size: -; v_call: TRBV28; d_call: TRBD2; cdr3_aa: CASRTSGRSYNEQFF; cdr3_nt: TGTGCCAGCAGAACTAGCGGGAGATCCTACAATGAGCAGTTCTTC
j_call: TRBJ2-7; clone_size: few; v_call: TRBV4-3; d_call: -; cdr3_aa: CASSQEGSAAYEQYF; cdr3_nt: TGCGCCAGCAGCCAAGAAGGGTCAGCAGCCTACGAGCAGTACTTC
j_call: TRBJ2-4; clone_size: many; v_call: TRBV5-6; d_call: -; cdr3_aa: CASSRVLSGNIQYF; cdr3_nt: TGTGCCAGCAGCCGAGTGTTGTCGGGAAACATTCAGTACTTC
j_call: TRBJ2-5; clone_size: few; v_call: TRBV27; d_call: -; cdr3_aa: CASGHGGQETQYF; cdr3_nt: TGTGCCAGCGGCCATGGGGGACAAGAGACCCAGTACTTC
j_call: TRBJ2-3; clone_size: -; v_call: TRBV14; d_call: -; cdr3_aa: CASSQDIRWEKDTQYF; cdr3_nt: TGTGCCAGCAGCCAAGATATTAGGTGGGAAAAGGATACGCAGTATTTT
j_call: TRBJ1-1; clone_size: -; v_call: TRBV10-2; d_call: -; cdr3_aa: CASSDWGGDTEAFF; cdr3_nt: TGCGCCAGCAGTGACTGGGGTGGGGACACTGAAGCTTTCTTT
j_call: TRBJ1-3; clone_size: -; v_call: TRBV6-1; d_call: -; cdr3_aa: CASSEARQSGNTIYF; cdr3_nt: TGTGCCAGCAGTGAAGCAAGACAGTCTGGAAACACCATATATTTT
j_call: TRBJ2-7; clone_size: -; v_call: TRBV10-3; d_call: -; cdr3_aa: CAISYSQESSYEQYF; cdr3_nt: TGTGCCATCAGTTATTCGCAGGAGAGCTCCTACGAGCAGTACTTC
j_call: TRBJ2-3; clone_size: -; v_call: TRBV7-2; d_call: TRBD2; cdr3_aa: CASSSKSSGRAIDTQYF; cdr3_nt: TGTGCCAGCAGCTCTAAAAGTAGCGGGAGGGCCATAGATACGCAGTATTTT
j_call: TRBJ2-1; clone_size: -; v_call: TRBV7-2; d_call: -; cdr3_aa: CASSLARNEQFF; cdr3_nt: TGTGCCAGCAGCTTGGCGAGGAATGAGCAGTTCTTC
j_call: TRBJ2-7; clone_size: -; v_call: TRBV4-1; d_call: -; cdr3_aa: CASSLGPRTAYTPYEQYF; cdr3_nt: TGCGCCAGCTCGCTTGGCCCTCGGACAGCATATACCCCCTACGAGCAGTACTTC
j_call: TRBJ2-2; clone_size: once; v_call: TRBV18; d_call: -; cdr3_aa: CASSPTSTGELFF; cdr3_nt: TGTGCCAGCTCACCAACGTCTACCGGGGAGCTGTTTTTT
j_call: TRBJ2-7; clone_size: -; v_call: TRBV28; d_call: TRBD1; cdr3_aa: CASSFIVTISGQGAYEQYF; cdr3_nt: TGTGCCAGCAGTTTCATAGTTACCATCTCGGGACAGGGCGCCTACGAGCAGTACTTC
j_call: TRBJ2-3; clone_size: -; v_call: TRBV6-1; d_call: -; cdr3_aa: CAGEEGGSSTDTQYF; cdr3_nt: TGTGCCGGGGAGGAGGGGGGGTCTAGCACAGATACGCAGTATTTT
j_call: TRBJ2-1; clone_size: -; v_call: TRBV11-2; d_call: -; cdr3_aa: CASSLEPGLGEQFF; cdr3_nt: TGTGCCAGCAGCTTGGAACCTGGATTGGGTGAGCAGTTCTTC
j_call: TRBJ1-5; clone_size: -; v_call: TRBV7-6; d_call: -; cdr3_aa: CASSFGGRGSNQPQHF; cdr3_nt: TGTGCCAGCAGCTTTGGAGGGAGAGGGAGCAATCAGCCCCAGCATTTT
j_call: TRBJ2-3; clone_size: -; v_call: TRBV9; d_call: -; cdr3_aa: CASSVEGHKADTQYF; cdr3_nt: TGTGCCAGCAGCGTAGAGGGACACAAGGCAGATACGCAGTATTTT
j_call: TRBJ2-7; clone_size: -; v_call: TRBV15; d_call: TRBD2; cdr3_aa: CATSREVGTSDYEQYF; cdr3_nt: TGTGCCACCAGCAGAGAAGTAGGGACTAGCGACTACGAGCAGTACTTC
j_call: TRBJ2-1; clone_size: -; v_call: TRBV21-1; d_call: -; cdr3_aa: CASSKRSRVKDEQFF; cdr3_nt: TGTGCCAGCAGCAAAAGGAGTCGGGTTAAGGATGAGCAGTTCTTC